Detailed here is one TCR beta chain. The data belong to a study of blood T cell repertoires in COVID-19. Germline lookup yields CDR1 SGHRS and CDR2 YFSETQ. Trimming left V 0 bases short and J 2 bases short, with 11 bases between. The CDR3 covers 15 residues. TCRdb's copy holds only in-frame clones and misses some; the assay was immunoSEQ multiplex PCR. The table includes 83,000 or so clones, 82% detected once. The receptor's source is a human donor in a cohort sampled during active COVID-19. The sample taken for sequencing was peripheral blood. The chain links TRBV5-1 to TRBJ1-2; no clear D. CDR3 region: CASSLDGGQNYGYTF. The DNA of the CDR3 is TGCGCCAGCAGCTTGGATGGAGGGCAGAACTATGGCTACACCTTC.